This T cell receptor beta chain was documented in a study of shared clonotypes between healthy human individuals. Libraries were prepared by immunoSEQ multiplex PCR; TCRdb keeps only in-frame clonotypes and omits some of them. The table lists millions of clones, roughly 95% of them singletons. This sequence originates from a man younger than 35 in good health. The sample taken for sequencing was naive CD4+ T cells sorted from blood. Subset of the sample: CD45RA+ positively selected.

The CDR3 bases are TGTGCCAGCAGTGACCCCCGGGAGGGGGACTACGAGCAGTACTTC. It yields the protein CASSDPREGDYEQYF. The chain carries TRBV25-1 and TRBJ2-7; TRBD2 matches at 8 bases. The CDR3 sequence is 15 residues long. Germline V lookup: CDR1 MGHDK, CDR2 SYGVNS. The ends lost 3 bases at V and 3 bases at J; junction bases unmatched: 7.